This T cell receptor (beta chain) comes out of a study of identical twins. The CDR3 sequence is 14 residues long. CDR1 is DFQATT and CDR2 is SNEGSKA in the germline V gene (reference sequence). The V and J ends lost 1 base and 4 bases respectively, with 11 bases between them. TCRdb ran MiXCR on the 5' RACE reads and lists one entry per CDR3 protein. The sample consists of under 450,000 distinct CDR3 sequences, roughly 18% of them appearing once. The chain carries TRBV20-1 and TRBJ2-1, with D possibly being TRBD2 (6 bases). Sequenced material: naive T cells sorted from blood. The TCR was taken from a man aged 50-59 years in good health. CDR3 nucleotide sequence: TGCAGTGCTAGAGTTCTAGCGCCTTACAATGAGCAGTTCTTC. It codes for CSARVLAPYNEQFF.